This entry lists 2 T cell receptor beta chains sequenced from one sample in a study of T cells in Graves' hyperthyroidism and ophthalmopathy. RNA transcripts gave rise to amplified TCR beta CDR3 regions. The TCR CDR3 first-round RT-PCR relied on the HTBI primer set. TCRdb redid the calling of the multiplex PCR reads with MiXCR, one entry per CDR3 protein. The sample contains about 500,000 distinct CDR3 sequences, 16% of which appear only once. The sample taken for sequencing was blood. The source of these receptors is a woman aged 25 to 39 with Graves' ophthalmopathy.

This clonotype occurred many times. The rearrangement joins TRBV20-1 to TRBJ2-3, with D perhaps matching TRBD1 (5 bases). The CDR3 is made up of 13 amino acids. V was trimmed by 5 bases and J by 5 bases, leaving 14 bases between them. Germline V gives CDR1 DFQATT, CDR2 SNEGSKA (reference sequence). The CDR3 nucleotides are TGCAGTGCTGGGGCCGGTCCGGTAGATACGCAGTATTTT. This gives the protein CSAGAGPVDTQYF.

The chain joins TRBV6-1 to TRBJ1-3, with a possible D match to TRBD1 (5 bases). The CDR3 contains 14 residues. From germline, CDR1 is MNHNS and CDR2 SASEGT. V lost 8 bases to trimming and J lost 7 bases, with 18 bases between them. Here the CDR3 reads CASGTVSSRNTIYF. CDR3 DNA: TGTGCCAGCGGGACGGTCTCTTCGCGGAACACCATATATTTT.